This T cell receptor beta chain stems from a study of T cells after somatic rescue of genetic block. With 0 bases removed from V and 6 bases from J, the gap between germline ends came to 12 bases. Germline V gene data show CDR1 as MGHRA and CDR2 as YSYEKL. The CDR3 length is 15 residues. The repertoire was sequenced with immunoSEQ multiplex PCR; TCRdb's copy has only in-frame clones and lacks some. The top ten hold around 1.6% of the sample, which has about 88,000 clones, approximately 90% seen once. Sequencing was performed on peripheral blood mononuclear cells (PBMCs). The rearrangement links TRBV4-1 to TRBJ1-5; D ambiguous. This sequence was found in a young woman. The CDR3 DNA is TGCGCCAGCAGCCAAGACGGTGGGGAAGGTCAGCCCCAGCATTTT. Translated: CASSQDGGEGQPQHF.